A single sample gave rise to the 31 T cell receptor beta chains below, sequenced in a study of T cells in Graves' hyperthyroidism and ophthalmopathy. Template material for amplifying TCR beta CDR3 regions consisted of RNA transcripts. The HTBI primer set was used in a first-round RT-PCR of the TCR CDR3. Each CDR3 protein is one row after TCRdb ran MiXCR on the multiplex PCR reads. The table lists around 99,000 distinct CDR3 sequences, 16% of them singletons, with around two fifths in the top ten. Sequenced input: blood. The receptors originated from a woman between 45 and 65 years old with Graves' hyperthyroidism.

V and J are TRBV20-1 and TRBJ2-7; 9 bases map to TRBD2. Germline trimming cut 6 bases from V and 2 bases from J; bases unmatched to any gene: 8. The CDR3 length is 14 residues. In germline, CDR1 is DFQATT, CDR2 SNEGSKA (reference sequence). The CDR3, as DNA: TGCAGTGCCGTGGGGTTAGCGGGGGCCTACGAGCAGTACTTC. It translates to CSAVGLAGAYEQYF.

This chain links TRBV15 with TRBJ1-1; D gene uncertain. Per germline, CDR1 LNHNV and CDR2 YYDKDF (reference sequence). Between the trimmed V and J ends, which lost 4 bases and 0 bases, there was a span of 9 bases. The CDR3 runs to 14 residues. CDR3 coding DNA: TGTGCCACCAGCACGCAGAAGATGAACACTGAAGCTTTCTTT. This encodes CATSTQKMNTEAFF.

This clonotype has at least ten counts. This chain connects TRBV2 to TRBJ2-1; TRBD2 matches at 11 bases. The CDR3 spans 14 residues. V dropped 5 bases and J dropped 8; count of bases not matched to a gene: 5. In germline, CDR1 is SNHLY, CDR2 FYNNEI. DNA of the CDR3: TGTGCCAGCAGTACTAGCGGGAGTAGCGATGAGCAGTTCTTC. Its translation is CASSTSGSSDEQFF.

Many counts were recorded for this clonotype. The CDR3 loop reads CASSLNRNTGELFF. The CDR3 DNA reads as TGTGCCAGCAGTTTGAACAGGAACACCGGGGAGCTGTTTTTT. The chain recombines TRBV12-3 or TRBV12-4 with TRBJ2-2; D not resolved. The CDR3 extends over 14 amino acids. V was pared by 3 bases and J by 1 base, with 6 bases between.

This clonotype showed up many times. The rearrangement links TRBV5-1 to TRBJ2-5; 12 positions agree with TRBD2. The V gene's germline CDR1 is SGHRS and CDR2 YFSETQ. Trimming took 0 bases from V and 4 from J; bases not matched to a gene: 4. This CDR3 comprises 16 residues. The CDR3 protein is CASSLGLAGVAETQYF. CDR3 bases: TGCGCCAGCAGCTTGGGACTAGCGGGAGTAGCAGAGACCCAGTACTTC.

This clonotype was detected only a few times. The chain couples TRBV19 to TRBJ2-1, with 12 nucleotides matching TRBD2. The CDR3 sequence is 14 residues long. J was trimmed by 10 bases and V by 5 bases; bases with no gene match: 6. Germline V gene lookup returns CDR1 LNHDA and CDR2 SQIVND (reference sequence). The chain's CDR3 is CASSPSGRGREQFF. The DNA for the CDR3 is TGTGCCAGTAGTCCTAGCGGGAGGGGTCGGGAGCAGTTCTTC.

The chain is built from TRBV4-1 and TRBJ1-6, with a tentative D call TRBD1 (6 bases). V lost 0 bases and J 7 bases, leaving 16 bases between the germline ends. Germline lookup yields CDR1 MGHRA and CDR2 YSYEKL. The CDR3 has 17 amino acids. The DNA for the CDR3 is TGCGCCAGCAGCCAAGATGGGGGGCGGGTTGGGAATTCACCCCTCCACTTT. Its translation is CASSQDGGRVGNSPLHF.

The table lists this clonotype with many counts. The chain is built from TRBV3-1 and TRBJ2-2, with TRBD2 as a possible D gene (5 bases). This CDR3 is 15 amino acids long. Germline V gene sequence: CDR1 LGHDT, CDR2 YNNKEL (reference sequence). V dropped 4 bases and J dropped 5 bases, with 14 bases sitting between them. The CDR3 here is CASSRAAPRTGELFF. CDR3 nucleotide sequence: TGTGCCAGCAGCCGAGCGGCCCCGAGGACCGGGGAGCTGTTTTTT.

This clonotype appeared many times. The chain carries TRBV18 and TRBJ2-2, with 14 bases lining up with TRBD2. J lost 5 bases, V lost 3 bases, and 2 bases had no gene match. Germline lookup yields CDR1 KGHSH and CDR2 LQKENI. The CDR3 loop spans 16 amino acids. DNA for the CDR3: TGTGCCAGCTCACCTGGGACTAGCGGGAGAACCGGGGAGCTGTTTTTT. It specifies CASSPGTSGRTGELFF.

This clonotype was seen at least ten times. The chain recombines TRBV20-1 with TRBJ2-3; possibly TRBD2 for D (6 bases). Trimming stripped 2 bases from V and 1 base from J, with 13 bases between. In germline, CDR1 is DFQATT, CDR2 SNEGSKA (reference sequence). The CDR3 runs 15 residues. DNA for the CDR3: TGCAGTGCTAGACGCGGGGACCTCGGCACAGATACGCAGTATTTT. It encodes CSARRGDLGTDTQYF.

Ten or more counts support this clonotype. The chain recombines TRBV28 with TRBJ2-5; 8 nucleotides line up with TRBD1. This CDR3 is 14 amino acids long. Germline-derived CDR1 and CDR2 are MDHEN and SYDVKM. The V segment lost 4 bases and the J segment 5 bases; nucleotides outside the gene matches: 6. Here the CDR3 DNA reads TGTGCCAGCAGTTCCTCAGACAGGGGTGAGACCCAGTACTTC. This gives the protein CASSSSDRGETQYF.

The chain couples TRBV4-1 to TRBJ2-7, with TRBD1 matching 10 bases. This CDR3 has 16 amino acids. Trimming at V came to 1 base and at J to 0 bases, leaving 3 bases not matched to a gene. Germline CDR1 MGHRA, CDR2 YSYEKL. In DNA, the CDR3 is TGCGCCAGCAGCCAAGCTAGGACAGGGGGCTCCTACGAGCAGTACTTC. This sequence encodes CASSQARTGGSYEQYF.

This clonotype occurred many times. CDR3 amino acids: CASSLLAGVENEQFF. The CDR3 coding sequence is TGCGCCAGCAGCCTACTAGCGGGAGTGGAAAATGAGCAGTTCTTC. The gene calls are TRBV5-1 and TRBJ2-1; 11 bases fit TRBD2. After removal of 4 bases from V and 7 bases from J, the junction contained 7 bases not matched to a gene. CDR3 length: 15 amino acids. CDR1 is SGHRS, CDR2 YFSETQ, per germline.

CDR3 coding DNA: TGTGCCAGCACCTTAGGGGGCTTTGCAGAGACCCAGTACTTC. Protein product: CASTLGGFAETQYF. The V and J genes are TRBV6-1 and TRBJ2-5; 7 bases match TRBD1. CDR3 size: 14 residues. Germline V gene sequence: CDR1 MNHNS, CDR2 SASEGT. After removal of 7 bases from V and 4 bases from J, the junction contained 9 bases not matched to a gene.

This clonotype has a count of ten or more. The chain uses TRBV30 and TRBJ2-3, with 7 nucleotides matching TRBD1. CDR1 and CDR2 (germline): GTSNPN, SVGIG (reference sequence). V shed 2 bases and J 14 bases; nucleotides not matched to a gene: 13. This CDR3 has 13 residues. In DNA form, the CDR3 reads TGTGCCTGGAGTCTGGCCCATGACAGGGTCTTGTATTTT. Amino acids: CAWSLAHDRVLYF.

The table lists this clonotype with many counts. The gene calls are TRBV5-1 and TRBJ1-1; perhaps TRBD1 as D (5 bases). Germline CDR1 reads SGHRS; CDR2 reads YFSETQ. Trimming cost V 2 bases and J 0 bases, with 11 bases left between them. The CDR3 length is 15 residues. The CDR3 coding sequence is TGCGCCAGCAGCTTCTCAGGGACGATGAACACTGAAGCTTTCTTT. The encoded protein is CASSFSGTMNTEAFF.

This clonotype was counted at least ten times. The chain combines TRBV5-1 with TRBJ1-4; no definite D call. Germline V gene lookup returns CDR1 SGHRS and CDR2 YFSETQ. V lost 1 base to trimming and J lost 6 bases, with 7 bases between them. This CDR3 region has 13 residues. CDR3 region: CASSLMGDEKLFF. CDR3 DNA sequence: TGCGCCAGCAGCTTGATGGGAGATGAAAAACTGTTTTTT.

This clonotype was detected many times. The chain carries TRBV19 and TRBJ2-2; 13 bases are shared with TRBD2. Germline CDR1 and CDR2: LNHDA and SQIVND (reference sequence). The junction had 4 bases not matched to a gene; V was cut back by 5 bases and J by 4 bases. There are 16 residues in the CDR3. Here the CDR3 DNA reads TGTGCCAGTAGTTTCGGGACTAGCGGGGTCACCGGGGAGCTGTTTTTT. Its protein product is CASSFGTSGVTGELFF.

This clonotype was seen repeatedly, ten times or more. This chain uses TRBV2 with TRBJ1-1; 7 bases fit TRBD1. CDR3 length: 13 residues. The V gene end was trimmed by 9 bases and the J gene end by 0 bases; junction bases not matched to a gene: 4. Germline CDR1 SNHLY, CDR2 FYNNEI. The CDR3 here is CARQTGMNTEAFF. The CDR3, as DNA: TGTGCCAGACAGACAGGGATGAACACTGAAGCTTTCTTT.

This chain joins TRBV19 and TRBJ2-5; D unclear. V shed 5 bases and J shed 2 bases, with 18 bases lying between them. The CDR3 has 16 amino acids. Germline V gives CDR1 LNHDA, CDR2 SQIVND (reference sequence). The CDR3 protein is CASSSDNLASQETQYF. For the CDR3, the DNA is TGTGCCAGTAGTTCAGACAATTTGGCGAGTCAAGAGACCCAGTACTTC.

The sample holds many counts of this clonotype. The rearrangement links TRBV12-3 or TRBV12-4 to TRBJ2-1; either TRBD1 or TRBD2 may supply D (5 bases each). The CDR3 has 12 residues. The V and J ends lost 3 bases and 10 bases respectively, with 10 bases between them. CDR3 DNA sequence: TGTGCCAGCAGTTTGAGGGGTGGGGAGCAGTTCTTC. It translates to CASSLRGGEQFF.

In its sample, this clonotype was seen many times. The genes are TRBV28 and TRBJ2-5, with D perhaps matching TRBD2 (5 bases). Trimming pared 7 bases from V and 4 bases from J, leaving 13 bases between. Germline V gene data show CDR1 as MDHEN and CDR2 as SYDVKM. There are 13 residues in the CDR3. The CDR3 loop is CASTSPGIETQYF. For the CDR3, the DNA is TGTGCCAGCACCTCACCGGGGATAGAGACCCAGTACTTC.

The table lists this clonotype with many counts. The chain links TRBV29-1 to TRBJ2-1; D gene unclear. Per germline, CDR1 SQVTM and CDR2 ANQGSEA. This CDR3 is 14 amino acids long. The ends were cut back, 6 bases at V and 0 bases at J, with 12 bases in the middle. In DNA, the CDR3 is TGCAGCGTCCCCAAGCCCAACTCCTACAATGAGCAGTTCTTC. Its protein product is CSVPKPNSYNEQFF.

To note about this clonotype: A read error may account for a junction end that differs from germline. This rearrangement joins TRBV2 to TRBJ1-1, with D perhaps TRBD1 (5 bases). This CDR3 is built from 13 residues. Germline loops: CDR1 SNHLY, CDR2 FYNNEI. This CDR3 reads CASRDRGNTEAFF. DNA of the CDR3: TGTGCCAGCAGGGACCGGGGGAACACTGAAGCCTTCTTT. The variable domain in full, with the rest retrieved from reference TRBV2 and TRBJ1-1, is EPEVTQTPSHQVTQMGQEVILRCVPISNHLYFYWYRQILGQKVEFLVSFYNNEISEKSEIFDDQFSVERPDGSNFTLKIRSTKLEDSAMYFCASRDRGNTEAFFGQGTRLTVV.

This clonotype was seen many times. This rearrangement joins TRBV9 to TRBJ2-1; 7 positions match TRBD1. The trim removed 2 bases at V and 6 bases at J, leaving 2 bases unmatched. This CDR3 has 13 amino acids. Looked up from germline, CDR1 is SGDLS and CDR2 is YYNGEE. The CDR3 here is CASSVGTANEQFF. In DNA form, the CDR3 reads TGTGCCAGCAGCGTTGGGACAGCCAATGAGCAGTTCTTC.

This clonotype was counted at least ten times. The chain recombines TRBV15 with TRBJ2-1; 12 nucleotides align to TRBD2. Looked up from germline, CDR1 is LNHNV and CDR2 is YYDKDF (reference sequence). Trimming removed 0 bases from V and 6 bases from J; junction bases left unmatched: 12. The CDR3 sequence is 19 residues long. The CDR3 protein is CATSRDIAQTSGSPNEQFF. In DNA, the CDR3 is TGTGCCACCAGCAGAGATATAGCCCAGACTAGCGGGAGTCCCAATGAGCAGTTCTTC.

About this clonotype: Possible read error: a much larger clone is one base away. The chain carries TRBV13 and TRBJ1-1; TRBD1 matches at 8 bases. CDR1 is PRHDT, CDR2 FYEKMQ, per germline (reference sequence). Trimming cost V 5 bases and J 1 base; bases outside gene matches: 6. This CDR3 is 15 amino acids long. CDR3 residues: CASSRYGTGNTEAFF. In DNA, the CDR3 is TGTGCCAGCAGCCGGTACGGGACAGGGAACACTGAAGCTTTCTTT.

This clonotype appeared many times. This sequence joins TRBV20-1 and TRBJ1-1; D call uncertain. Germline-derived CDR1 and CDR2 are DFQATT and SNEGSKA (reference sequence). Deletions cut 7 bases from V and 6 bases from J, with 18 bases between. CDR3 length: 13 amino acids. CDR3 bases: TGCAGTGGAGTTTCCCAGGTGGAGTCTGAAGCTTTCTTT. The encoded protein is CSGVSQVESEAFF.

This clonotype was detected many times. The chain employs TRBV28 and TRBJ2-1; 14 bases line up with TRBD2. CDR3 size: 19 residues. From germline, CDR1 is MDHEN and CDR2 SYDVKM. Germline trimming cut 3 bases from V and 0 bases from J; bases unmatched to any gene: 7. The CDR3 DNA sequence: TGTGCCAGCAGTTTTACGGGACTAGCGGGGGAGAGCTCCTACAATGAGCAGTTCTTC. This translates into CASSFTGLAGESSYNEQFF.

This clonotype was picked up one time. CDR3 in DNA: TGCAGTGCCCCCGGGACCGGGACTAGCATCACCGGTGAGCAGTTCTTC. This translates into CSAPGTGTSITGEQFF. This rearrangement joins TRBV20-1 to TRBJ2-1; 9 bases align to TRBD2. V lost 6 bases to trimming and J lost 9 bases; unmatched junction nucleotides: 18. CDR1 is DFQATT and CDR2 is SNEGSKA in the germline V gene (reference sequence). The CDR3 runs to 16 residues.

This clonotype was observed at least ten times. CDR3 coding DNA: TGTGCCAGCAGTTTAGTCAGGGGGCTTGCGAACACCGGGGAGCTGTTTTTT. This sequence encodes CASSLVRGLANTGELFF. This rearrangement joins TRBV6-1 to TRBJ2-2, with TRBD1 identical over 8 bases. From germline, CDR1 is MNHNS and CDR2 SASEGT. After removal of 5 bases from V and 0 bases from J, the junction contained 8 bases not matched to a gene. The CDR3 loop spans 17 amino acids.